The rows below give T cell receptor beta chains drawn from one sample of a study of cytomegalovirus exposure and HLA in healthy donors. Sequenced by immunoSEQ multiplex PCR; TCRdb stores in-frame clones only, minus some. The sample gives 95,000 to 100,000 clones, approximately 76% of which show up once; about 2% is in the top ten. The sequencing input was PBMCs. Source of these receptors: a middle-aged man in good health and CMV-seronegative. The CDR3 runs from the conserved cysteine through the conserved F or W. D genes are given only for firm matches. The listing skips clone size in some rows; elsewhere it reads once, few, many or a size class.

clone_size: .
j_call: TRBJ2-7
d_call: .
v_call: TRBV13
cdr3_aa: CASSLIGASYEQYF
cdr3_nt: TGTGCCAGCAGCTTAATTGGAGCCTCCTACGAGCAGTACTTC

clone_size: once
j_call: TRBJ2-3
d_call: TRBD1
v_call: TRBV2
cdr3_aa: CASSRDRGDTQYF
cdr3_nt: TGTGCCAGCAGTCGGGACAGGGGTGATACGCAGTATTTT

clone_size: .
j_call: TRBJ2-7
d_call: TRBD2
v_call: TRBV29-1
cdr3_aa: CSVDTATTGGEQYF
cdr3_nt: TGCAGCGTTGATACCGCCACCACGGGGGGCGAGCAGTACTTC

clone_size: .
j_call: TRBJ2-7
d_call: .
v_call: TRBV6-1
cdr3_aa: CASSPDWFDEQYF
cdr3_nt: TGTGCCAGCAGCCCGGACTGGTTCGACGAGCAGTACTTC

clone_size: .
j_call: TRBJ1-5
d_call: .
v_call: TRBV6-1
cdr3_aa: CASWGDSSNQPQHF
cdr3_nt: TGTGCCAGCTGGGGTGACAGTAGCAATCAGCCCCAGCATTTT

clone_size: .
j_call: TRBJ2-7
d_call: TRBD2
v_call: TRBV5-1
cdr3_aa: CASSLAGGGSSYEQYF
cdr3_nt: TGCGCCAGCAGCTTGGCGGGGGGAGGGAGCTCCTACGAGCAGTACTTC

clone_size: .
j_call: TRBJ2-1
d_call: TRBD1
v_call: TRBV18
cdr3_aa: CASSRQGGLTRHEQFF
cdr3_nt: TGTGCCAGCTCAAGACAAGGGGGCCTAACCCGGCATGAGCAGTTCTTC

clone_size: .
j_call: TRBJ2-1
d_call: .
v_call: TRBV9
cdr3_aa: CASSAAGQRNEQFF
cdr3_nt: TGTGCCAGCAGCGCAGCGGGACAACGCAATGAGCAGTTCTTC

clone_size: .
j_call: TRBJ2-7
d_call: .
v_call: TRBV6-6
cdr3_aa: CASSYSHGGGTYEQYF
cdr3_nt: TGTGCCAGCAGTTACTCGCATGGGGGCGGAACCTACGAGCAGTACTTC

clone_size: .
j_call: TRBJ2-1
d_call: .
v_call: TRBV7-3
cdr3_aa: CASSPTSGTYNEQFF
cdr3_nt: TGTGCCAGCAGCCCTACGTCGGGAACCTACAATGAGCAGTTCTTC

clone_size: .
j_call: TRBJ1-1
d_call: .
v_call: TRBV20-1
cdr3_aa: CSAGGALSFF
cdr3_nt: TGCAGTGCAGGGGGGGCTTTGAGTTTCTTT

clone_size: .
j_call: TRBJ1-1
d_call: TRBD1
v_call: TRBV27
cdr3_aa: CASSSARGSKNTEAFF
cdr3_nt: TGTGCCAGCAGTTCGGCCAGGGGGTCGAAGAACACTGAAGCTTTCTTT

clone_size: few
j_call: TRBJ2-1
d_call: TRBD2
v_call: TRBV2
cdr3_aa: CASHRTSGSHEQFF
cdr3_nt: TGTGCCAGCCACCGGACTAGCGGGAGCCATGAGCAGTTCTTC

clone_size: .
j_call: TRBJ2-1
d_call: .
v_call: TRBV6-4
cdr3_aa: CASSDEDGSAEQFF
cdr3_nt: TGTGCCAGCAGTGACGAGGACGGGAGTGCTGAGCAGTTCTTC

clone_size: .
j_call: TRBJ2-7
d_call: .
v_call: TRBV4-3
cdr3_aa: CASSQVSSSHEQYF
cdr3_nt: TGCGCCAGCAGCCAAGTTAGCAGCAGCCACGAGCAGTACTTC

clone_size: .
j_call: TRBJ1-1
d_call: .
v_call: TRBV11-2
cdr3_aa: CASSWTANTEAFF
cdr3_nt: TGTGCCAGCAGCTGGACAGCGAACACTGAAGCTTTCTTT

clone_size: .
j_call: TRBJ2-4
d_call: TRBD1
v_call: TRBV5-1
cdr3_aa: CASRSGTDLAKNIQYF
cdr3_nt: TGCGCCAGCAGATCCGGGACAGATCTAGCCAAAAACATTCAGTACTTC

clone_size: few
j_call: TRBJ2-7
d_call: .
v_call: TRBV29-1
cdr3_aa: CSVGAGLDYEQYF
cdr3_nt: TGCAGCGTTGGGGCAGGGTTGGACTACGAGCAGTACTTC

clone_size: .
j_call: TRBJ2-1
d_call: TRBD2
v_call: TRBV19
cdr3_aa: CASSIITVAGGLGEQFF
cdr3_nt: TGTGCCAGTAGTATAATAACTGTGGCGGGGGGGCTGGGTGAGCAGTTCTTC

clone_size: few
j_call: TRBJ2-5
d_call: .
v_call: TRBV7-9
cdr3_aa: CASSSQGGAETQYF
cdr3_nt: TGTGCCAGCAGCTCCCAAGGGGGGGCGGAGACCCAGTACTTC

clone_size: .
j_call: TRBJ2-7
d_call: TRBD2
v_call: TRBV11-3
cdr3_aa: CASSPGTSVDEQYF
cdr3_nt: TGTGCCAGCAGCCCAGGGACTAGCGTCGACGAGCAGTACTTC

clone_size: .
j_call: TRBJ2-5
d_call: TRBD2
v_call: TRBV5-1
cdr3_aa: CASSWTSGDQETQYF
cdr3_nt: TGCGCCAGCAGCTGGACTAGCGGGGACCAAGAGACCCAGTACTTC

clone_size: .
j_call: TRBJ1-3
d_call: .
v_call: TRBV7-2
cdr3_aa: CASSPLVDTIYF
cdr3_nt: TGTGCCAGCAGCCCATTGGTAGACACCATATATTTT

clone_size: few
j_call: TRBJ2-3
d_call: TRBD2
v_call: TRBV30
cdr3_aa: CAWSVPAGGSDTQYF
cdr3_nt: TGTGCCTGGAGTGTACCAGCGGGGGGATCAGATACGCAGTATTTT

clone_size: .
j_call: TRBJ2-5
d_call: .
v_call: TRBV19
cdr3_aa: CASTSGQETQYF
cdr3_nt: TGTGCCAGTACGTCAGGCCAAGAGACCCAGTACTTC

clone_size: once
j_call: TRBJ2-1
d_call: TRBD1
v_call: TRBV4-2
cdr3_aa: CASSHPPRTGDHEQFF
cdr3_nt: TGTGCCAGCAGCCACCCCCCCAGGACAGGGGACCATGAGCAGTTCTTC

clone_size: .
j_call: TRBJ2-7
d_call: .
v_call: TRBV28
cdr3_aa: CASSLATSVDSSYEQYF
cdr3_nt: TGTGCCAGCAGTTTAGCAACTAGCGTGGACAGCTCCTACGAGCAGTACTTC

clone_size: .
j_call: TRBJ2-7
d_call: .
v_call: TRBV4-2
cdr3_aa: CASSQDIRQNYEQYF
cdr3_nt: TGTGCCAGCAGCCAAGATATCCGACAGAACTACGAGCAGTACTTC

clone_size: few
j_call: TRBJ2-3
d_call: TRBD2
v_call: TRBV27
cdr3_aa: CASSLFPGGVSTDTQYF
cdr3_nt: TGTGCCAGCAGTTTATTCCCCGGGGGGGTTAGCACAGATACGCAGTATTTT

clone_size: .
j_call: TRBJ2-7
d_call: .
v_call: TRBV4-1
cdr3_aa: CASAEVGGNYEQYF
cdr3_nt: TGCGCCAGCGCCGAGGTCGGGGGAAACTACGAGCAGTACTTC

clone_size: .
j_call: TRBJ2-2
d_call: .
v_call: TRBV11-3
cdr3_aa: CASSLGQSATTYTGELFF
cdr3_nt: TGTGCCAGCAGCTTAGGCCAATCAGCGACTACATACACCGGGGAGCTGTTTTTT

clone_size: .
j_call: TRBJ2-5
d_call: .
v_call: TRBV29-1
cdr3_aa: CSVEDRHRRTPETQYF
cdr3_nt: TGCAGCGTTGAAGATCGACACAGGAGAACCCCAGAGACCCAGTACTTC

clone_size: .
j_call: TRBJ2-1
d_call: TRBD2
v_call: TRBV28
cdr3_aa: CASKNSGRVGGEQFF
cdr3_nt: TGTGCCAGCAAAAATAGCGGGAGGGTCGGAGGTGAGCAGTTCTTC

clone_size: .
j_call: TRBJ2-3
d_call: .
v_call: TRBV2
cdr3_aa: CASSGQITDTQYF
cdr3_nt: TGTGCCAGCAGTGGTCAAATCACAGATACGCAGTATTTT

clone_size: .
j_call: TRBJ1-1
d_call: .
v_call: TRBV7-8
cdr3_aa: CASSLAPSSTIFMNTEAFF
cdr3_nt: TGTGCCAGCAGCTTAGCGCCAAGCAGCACTATTTTCATGAACACTGAAGCTTTCTTT

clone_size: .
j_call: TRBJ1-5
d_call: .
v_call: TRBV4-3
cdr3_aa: CASSQDRDTTQHF
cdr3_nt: TGCGCCAGCAGCCAAGACAGGGACACGACCCAGCATTTT

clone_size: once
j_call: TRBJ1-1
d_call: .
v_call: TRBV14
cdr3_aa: CASSQDLVNTEAFF
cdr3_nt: TGTGCCAGCAGCCAAGATCTAGTGAACACTGAAGCTTTCTTT

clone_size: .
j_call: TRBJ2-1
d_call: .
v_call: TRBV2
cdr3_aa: CASSEGQGGYHEQFF
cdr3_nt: TGTGCCAGCAGTGAAGGCCAGGGTGGTTATCATGAGCAGTTCTTC

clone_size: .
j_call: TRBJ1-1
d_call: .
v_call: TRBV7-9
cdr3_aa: CASSSGTEAFF
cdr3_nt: TGTGCCAGCAGCTCCGGGACAGAAGCTTTCTTT

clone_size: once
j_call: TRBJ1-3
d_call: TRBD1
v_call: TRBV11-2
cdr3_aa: CASSLGQGSTIYF
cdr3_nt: TGTGCCAGCAGCTTAGGACAGGGGAGCACCATATATTTT

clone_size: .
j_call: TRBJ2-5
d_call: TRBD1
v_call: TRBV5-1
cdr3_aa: CASSRDRGETQYF
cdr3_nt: TGCGCCAGCAGCCGGGACAGGGGAGAGACCCAGTACTTC

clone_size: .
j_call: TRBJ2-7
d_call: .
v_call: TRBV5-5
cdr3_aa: CASSLGRSYEQYF
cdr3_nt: TGTGCCAGCAGCTTGGGCAGGTCCTACGAGCAGTACTTC

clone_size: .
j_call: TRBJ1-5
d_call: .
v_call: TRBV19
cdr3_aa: CASSIGSWPLSNQPQHF
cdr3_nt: TGTGCCAGTAGTATAGGATCCTGGCCGCTTAGCAATCAGCCCCAGCATTTT